The TCR beta chain described here comes from a study of type 1 regulatory T cells. Overall study context: T-allo10 is an in vitro-generated, Tr1-enriched CD4 T cell product specific for alloantigen. Points from the study as a whole: Compared with non-Tr1 cells, Tr1 cells showed a narrower TCR repertoire.

MiXCR, run by TCRdb on the reads, gives a single entry per CDR3 protein. The sample holds 60,000 to 70,000 distinct CDR3 sequences, 49% seen once. In its sample, this clonotype was seen a few times. The antigen is undetermined. An end of the junction does not agree with germline; a read error may underlie this. The CDR3 has 17 residues. The sequencing sample was made of cultured non-Tr1 T cells, either the whole culture or a sorted T cell fraction (not recorded which). The sequence was collected from a human donor in good health. This chain joins TRBV12-3 or TRBV12-4 and TRBJ1-3; tentative D call: TRBD1 (5 bases). The CDR3 region has the DNA TGTGCCAGCAGTTTATGGGGCCGCTTTTTCTCTGGAAGCACCATATATTTT. This sequence encodes CASSLWGRFFSGSTIYF.